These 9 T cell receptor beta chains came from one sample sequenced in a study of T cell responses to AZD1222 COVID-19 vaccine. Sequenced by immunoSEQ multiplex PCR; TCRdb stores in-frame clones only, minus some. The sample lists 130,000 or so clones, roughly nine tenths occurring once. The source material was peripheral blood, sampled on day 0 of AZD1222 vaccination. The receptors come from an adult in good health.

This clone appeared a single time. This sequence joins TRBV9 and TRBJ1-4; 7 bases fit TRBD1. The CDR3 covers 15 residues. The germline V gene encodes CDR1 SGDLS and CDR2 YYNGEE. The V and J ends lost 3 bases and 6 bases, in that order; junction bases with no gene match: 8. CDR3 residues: CASSAPGGADEKLFF. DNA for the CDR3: TGTGCCAGCAGCGCCCCAGGGGGGGCGGATGAAAAACTGTTTTTT.

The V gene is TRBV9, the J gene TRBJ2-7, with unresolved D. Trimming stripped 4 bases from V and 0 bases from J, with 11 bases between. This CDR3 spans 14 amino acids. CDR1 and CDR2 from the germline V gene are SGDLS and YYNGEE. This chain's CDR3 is CASSKGRSSYEQYF. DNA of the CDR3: TGTGCCAGCAGCAAAGGGCGTAGCTCCTACGAGCAGTACTTC.

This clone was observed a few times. The CDR3, as DNA: TGTGCCAGCAGCCCTACGGGGGAGGGTGTTCGAGAGACCCAGTACTTC. It yields the protein CASSPTGEGVRETQYF. V and J are TRBV7-6 and TRBJ2-5, with 7 bases matching TRBD2. The CDR3 runs 16 residues. The germline V gene encodes CDR1 SGHVS and CDR2 FNYEAQ. J lost 4 bases, V lost 5 bases, and 13 bases had no gene match. The complete variable domain, with remaining parts taken from reference TRBV7-6 and TRBJ2-5, reads GAGVSQSPRYKVTKRGQDVALRCDPISGHVSLYWYRQALGQGPEFLTYFNYEAQQDKSGLPNDRFSAERPEGSISTLTIQRTEQRDSAMYRCASSPTGEGVRETQYFGPGTRLLVL.

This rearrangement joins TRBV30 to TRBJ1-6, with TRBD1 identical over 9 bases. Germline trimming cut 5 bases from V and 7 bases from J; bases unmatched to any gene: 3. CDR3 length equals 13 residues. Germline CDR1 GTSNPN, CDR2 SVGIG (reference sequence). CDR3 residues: CAWADRGNSPLHF. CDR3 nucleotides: TGTGCCTGGGCTGACAGGGGGAATTCACCCCTCCACTTT.

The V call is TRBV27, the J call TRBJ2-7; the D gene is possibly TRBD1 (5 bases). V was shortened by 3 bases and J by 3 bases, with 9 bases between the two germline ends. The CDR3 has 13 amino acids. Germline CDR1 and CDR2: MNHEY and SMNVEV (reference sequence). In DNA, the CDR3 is TGTGCCAGCAGTTTGGGGCCGTACTACGAGCAGTACTTC. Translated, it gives CASSLGPYYEQYF.

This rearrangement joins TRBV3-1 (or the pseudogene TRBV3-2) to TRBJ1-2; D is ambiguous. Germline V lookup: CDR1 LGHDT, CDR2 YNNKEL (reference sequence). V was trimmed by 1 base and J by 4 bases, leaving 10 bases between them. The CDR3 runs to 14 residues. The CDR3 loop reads CASSQVGIGYGYTF. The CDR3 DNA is TGTGCCAGCAGCCAAGTGGGAATTGGCTATGGCTACACCTTC.

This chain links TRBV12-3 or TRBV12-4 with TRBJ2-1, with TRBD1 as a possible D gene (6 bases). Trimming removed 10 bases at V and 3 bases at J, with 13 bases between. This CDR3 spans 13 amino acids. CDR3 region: CATGAGLYNEQFF. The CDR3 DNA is TGTGCCACAGGGGCAGGGCTCTACAATGAGCAGTTCTTC.

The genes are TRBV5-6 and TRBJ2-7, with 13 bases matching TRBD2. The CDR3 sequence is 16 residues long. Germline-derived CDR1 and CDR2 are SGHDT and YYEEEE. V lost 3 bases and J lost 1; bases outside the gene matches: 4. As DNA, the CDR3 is TGTGCCAGCAGCTCTTGGGGACTAGCGGGGTCCTACGAGCAGTACTTC. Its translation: CASSSWGLAGSYEQYF.

The CDR3 DNA is TGTGCCAGCAGTCGGACAGCCTACAATGAGCAGTTCTTC. Its protein is CASSRTAYNEQFF. The chain joins TRBV6-2 or TRBV6-3 to TRBJ2-1; TRBD1 is a possible D gene (6 bases). The V gene's germline CDR1 is MNHEY and CDR2 SVGEGT. This CDR3 has 13 amino acids. Trimming took off 5 bases at V and 2 bases at J, with 7 bases between the two ends.